These T cell receptor beta chains were read from a single sample in a study of blood T cell repertoires in COVID-19. Measured with immunoSEQ multiplex PCR; TCRdb has only the in-frame clones, and not every one. The sample has about 160,000 clones, 81% seen once. The sequenced material came from PBMCs or T cells enriched from blood (not recorded which). The source is a woman between 40 and 50 years old with acute COVID-19. CDR3s leave out the opening cysteine and the closing phenylalanine or tryptophan.

len: 13
v_gene: TRBV15
j_gene: TRBJ2-6
CDR3aa: ATSYYRSGANVLT

len: 12
v_gene: TRBV6-5
j_gene: TRBJ2-1
CDR3aa: ASSSDRGIGEQF

len: 14
v_gene: TRBV7-3
j_gene: TRBJ2-2
CDR3aa: ASSLQLRTGSGELF

len: 11
v_gene: TRBV20-1
j_gene: TRBJ1-1
CDR3aa: SASSFLNTEAF

len: 13
v_gene: TRBV10-3
j_gene: TRBJ1-4
CDR3aa: AISEPDARGEKLF

len: 12
v_gene: TRBV14
j_gene: TRBJ1-2
CDR3aa: ASSHDSSGYGYT

len: 12
v_gene: TRBV27
j_gene: TRBJ2-1
CDR3aa: ASSFRQLANEQF

len: 11
v_gene: TRBV29-1
j_gene: TRBJ1-1
CDR3aa: SVATDQSSQAF

len: 12
v_gene: TRBV27
j_gene: TRBJ2-6
CDR3aa: ATGITGTANVLT

len: 10
v_gene: TRBV25-1
j_gene: TRBJ2-2
CDR3aa: ASSYRTGELF

len: 13
v_gene: TRBV7-3
j_gene: TRBJ2-1
CDR3aa: ASSWTSGSYNEQF

len: 12
v_gene: TRBV11-2
j_gene: TRBJ1-1
CDR3aa: ASSLAGGNTEAF

len: 12
v_gene: TRBV2
j_gene: TRBJ2-3
CDR3aa: ATGLAGVADTQY

len: 11
v_gene: TRBV27
j_gene: TRBJ1-1
CDR3aa: ASSSQGDTEAF

len: 11
v_gene: TRBV27
j_gene: TRBJ2-3
CDR3aa: ASSLRGQATQY

len: 12
v_gene: TRBV9
j_gene: TRBJ1-1
CDR3aa: ASSPGGENTEAF

len: 12
v_gene: TRBV19
j_gene: TRBJ1-2
CDR3aa: ASTLGGVAGGYT